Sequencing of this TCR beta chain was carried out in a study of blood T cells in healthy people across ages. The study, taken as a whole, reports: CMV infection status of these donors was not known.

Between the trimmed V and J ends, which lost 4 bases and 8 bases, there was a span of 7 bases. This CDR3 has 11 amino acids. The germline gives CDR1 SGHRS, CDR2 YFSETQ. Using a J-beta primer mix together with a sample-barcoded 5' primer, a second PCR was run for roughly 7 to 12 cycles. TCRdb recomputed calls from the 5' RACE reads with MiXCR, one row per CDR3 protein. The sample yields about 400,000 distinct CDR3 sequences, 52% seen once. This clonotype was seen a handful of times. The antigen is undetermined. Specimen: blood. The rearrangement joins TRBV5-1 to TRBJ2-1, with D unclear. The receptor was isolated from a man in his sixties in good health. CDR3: CASSTLDEQFF. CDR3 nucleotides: TGCGCCAGCAGCACGTTGGATGAGCAGTTCTTC.